This passage covers 21 T cell receptor beta chains from one sample sequenced in a study of blood T cells in healthy people across ages (dated by TCRdb to between 2014 and 2017). To prepare the library, 5' RACE was applied. Sequencer: Illumina HiSeq 2500. A second PCR of about 7 to 12 cycles was run with a J-beta primer mix and a sample-barcoded 5' primer. In TCRdb, the public reads were trimmed at Q25 with fastp and aligned with MiXCR, with productive beta chains retained. Every entry covers one CDR3 protein and lists the most common genes and DNA from its rows. Here the sample has about a million distinct CDR3 sequences; roughly half occur a single time. Around a fifth of the sample rests with the top ten. Material: blood. The receptors come from a woman in her fifties or sixties in good health.

This sequence joins TRBV11-2 and TRBJ2-5; D gene uncertain. The assigned J gene may be wrong: the sequence end matches TRBJ2-7 better. Germline values: CDR1 SGHAT, CDR2 FQNNGV. The CDR3 sequence is 15 residues long. The CDR3 here is CASSLDSRPSYEQYF. In DNA, the CDR3 is TGTGCCAGCAGCTTAGATAGCAGGCCTTCCTACGAGCAGTACTTC.

This clonotype showed up just a few times. This chain uses TRBV20-1 with TRBJ2-5; D remains ambiguous. Germline V gene lookup returns CDR1 DFQATT and CDR2 SNEGSKA (reference sequence). Trimming cost V 5 bases and J 2 bases, with 6 bases left between them. The CDR3 covers 11 residues. CDR3 sequence reads: CSAERQETQYF. DNA of the CDR3: TGCAGTGCTGAGAGGCAAGAGACCCAGTACTTC.

This clonotype appeared many times. The rearrangement uses TRBV28 and TRBJ2-4; the match to TRBD1 covers 9 bases. This CDR3 is built from 16 residues. V was clipped by 3 bases and J by 6 bases; unmatched bases: 9. The germline V gene encodes CDR1 MDHEN and CDR2 SYDVKM. CDR3 coding DNA: TGTGCCAGCAGTTTGAAGGGCAGACAGGGGGTAAACATTCAGTACTTC. Protein: CASSLKGRQGVNIQYF.

Comment on this clonotype: Possible read error: a much larger clone is one base away. The chain joins TRBV27 to TRBJ2-2; D remains unclear. V gave up 4 bases and J gave up 6 bases, with 9 bases separating them. CDR3 length: 13 amino acids. The germline gives CDR1 MNHEY, CDR2 SMNVEV (reference sequence). Here the CDR3 reads CASSSTLAGELFF. CDR3 DNA: TGTGCCAGCAGTTCTACGCTAGCCGGGGAGCTGTTTTTT.

The chain is built from TRBV12-3 or TRBV12-4 and TRBJ2-5; TRBD2 aligns across 11 bases. The J call may be faulty, since TRBJ2-7 better matches the DNA end. The length of the CDR3 is 15 residues. CDR3 residues: CASSSAGLAAYEQYF. CDR3 DNA: TGTGCCAGCAGTTCAGCGGGACTAGCGGCCTACGAGCAGTACTTC.

Only a few counts were recorded for this clonotype. This sequence joins TRBV7-9 and TRBJ1-4; 7 bases line up with TRBD1. V lost 6 bases, J lost 1 base, and 14 bases stayed unmatched. The CDR3 extends over 18 amino acids. Per germline, CDR1 SEHNR and CDR2 FQNEAQ (reference sequence). CDR3 nucleotides: TGTGCCAGCAGACCCACTTTTAGCAGGGGGAGAACTAATGAAAAACTGTTTTTT. It encodes CASRPTFSRGRTNEKLFF.

The chain has TRBV18 and TRBJ2-4, with TRBD1 matching over 10 bases. The DNA matches TRBJ2-7 better at its end, which makes the J call doubtful. From germline, CDR1 is KGHSH and CDR2 LQKENI. This CDR3 contains 15 residues. The CDR3 loop is CASSHRDRGFYEQYF. The CDR3 DNA is TGTGCCAGCTCCCACCGGGACAGGGGTTTCTACGAGCAGTACTTC.

V usage is TRBV20-1 and J usage is TRBJ2-4; D may match TRBD1 or TRBD2 (5 bases each). V gave up 8 bases and J gave up 9 bases, with 20 bases separating them. This CDR3 spans 13 amino acids. Germline CDR1 and CDR2: DFQATT and SNEGSKA (reference sequence). CDR3 loop: CSTRDVSRGIQYF. DNA for the CDR3: TGCAGTACTCGGGACGTATCTCGGGGCATTCAGTACTTC.

This clonotype has just a few counts. CDR3 in DNA: TGTGCCAGCAGTTTGCTGCGGGTTACAGATACGCAGTATTTT. Translating it yields CASSLLRVTDTQYF. This chain joins TRBV28 and TRBJ2-3; D is perhaps TRBD2 (5 bases). Germline CDR1 and CDR2: MDHEN and SYDVKM. V was clipped by 3 bases and J by 3 bases, with 10 bases between them. CDR3 size: 14 residues.

The chain combines TRBV4-1 with TRBJ1-4; 8 bases are a match to TRBD1. Trimming took 3 bases from V and 3 from J; bases not matched to a gene: 9. The CDR3 totals 17 residues. Germline loops: CDR1 MGHRA, CDR2 YSYEKL. The CDR3: CASSHFPGGLSNEKLFF. The CDR3 coding sequence is TGCGCCAGCAGCCACTTCCCAGGGGGCCTTTCTAATGAAAAACTGTTTTTT.

This clonotype was counted a few times. The J gene is TRBJ2-1, the V gene TRBV12-3 or TRBV12-4; D uncertain. The length of the CDR3 is 12 residues. The ends were cut back, 2 bases at V and 6 bases at J, with 5 bases in the middle. The CDR3 region has the DNA TGTGCCAGCAGTTTACCCTCCAATGAGCAGTTCTTC. Translated, it gives CASSLPSNEQFF.

This clonotype has ten or more counts. The chain is built from TRBV28 and TRBJ2-3; D gene ambiguous. Germline V CDR1 and CDR2: MDHEN, SYDVKM. Trimming removed 5 bases at V and 2 bases at J, with 14 bases between. The CDR3 has 15 residues. The DNA of the CDR3 is TGTGCCAGCAGTCTCCCTGGCTCCCTCACAGATACGCAGTATTTT. Translated, it gives CASSLPGSLTDTQYF.

V usage is TRBV7-9 and J usage is TRBJ1-1; TRBD1 matches at 11 bases. The germline V gene has CDR1 SEHNR and CDR2 FQNEAQ (reference sequence). The CDR3 has 17 residues. The junction had 12 bases not matched to a gene; V was cut back by 5 bases and J by 4 bases. The CDR3 DNA reads as TGTGCCAGCAGCCCAGGGACAGGGGGTAAGAAAGTCACTGAAGCTTTCTTT. Its protein product is CASSPGTGGKKVTEAFF. Full variable domain (outside the CDR3, taken from reference TRBV7-9 and TRBJ1-1): DTGVSQNPRHKITKRGQNVTFRCDPISEHNRLYWYRQTLGQGPEFLTYFQNEAQLEKSRLLSDRFSAERPKGSFSTLEIQRTEQGDSAMYLCASSPGTGGKKVTEAFFGQGTRLTVV.

This clonotype has a handful of counts. V gene TRBV6-5 combines with J gene TRBJ2-7, with D perhaps TRBD1 or TRBD2 (5 bases each). CDR1 MNHEY and CDR2 SVGAGI come from the germline V gene. V lost 7 bases, J lost 7 bases, and 20 bases lay in between. This CDR3 comprises 14 residues. CDR3 amino acids: CASTMGTFSGEQYF. Written as DNA, the CDR3 is TGTGCCAGCACTATGGGGACCTTCTCGGGGGAGCAGTACTTC.

The chain has TRBV25-1 and TRBJ2-5; no clear D gene. Trimming removed 7 bases from V and 3 bases from J, with 9 bases in between. Germline CDR1 reads MGHDK; CDR2 reads SYGVNS. CDR3 length: 12 amino acids. The CDR3 reads CASKSGEETQYF. CDR3 DNA sequence: TGTGCCAGCAAGTCTGGGGAAGAGACCCAGTACTTC.

The sample holds a few counts of this clonotype. This rearrangement joins TRBV6-9 to TRBJ1-5; no firm D call. The germline V gene encodes CDR1 MNHGY and CDR2 SVAAGI. The ends were cut back, 2 bases at V and 2 bases at J, with 7 bases in the middle. The CDR3 loop spans 14 amino acids. CDR3 region: CASSYRSGNQPQHF. The CDR3 DNA reads as TGTGCCAGCAGTTATAGGTCAGGCAATCAGCCCCAGCATTTT.

This clonotype was seen only a few times. This rearrangement joins TRBV7-2 to TRBJ2-7, with D perhaps TRBD1 or TRBD2 (5 bases each). Per the germline V gene, CDR1 is SGHTA and CDR2 is FQGNSA. V was cut by 9 bases and J by 6 bases, with 15 bases left in between. This CDR3 spans 12 amino acids. CDR3 residues: CASRYRGAEQYF. Here the CDR3 DNA reads TGTGCCAGTAGATACCGGGGCGCCGAGCAGTACTTC.

The chain couples TRBV19 to TRBJ2-3, with D unclear. The germline CDR1 and CDR2 sequences are LNHDA and SQIVND (reference sequence). V was cut by 0 bases and J by 6 bases, with 7 bases left in between. The CDR3 covers 13 residues. The CDR3: CASSIDYSDTQYF. The DNA of the CDR3 is TGTGCCAGTAGTATAGATTACTCGGATACGCAGTATTTT.

This chain connects TRBV29-1 to TRBJ1-6; D is unresolved. The CDR3 length is 15 residues. Germline values: CDR1 SQVTM, CDR2 ANQGSEA. Trimming shortened V by 6 bases and J by 1 base, and 13 bases separated the two germline ends. This chain's CDR3 is CSVALTGSYNSPLHF. The CDR3 DNA is TGCAGCGTGGCCCTAACTGGATCCTATAATTCACCCCTCCACTTT. Full variable domain (outside the CDR3, taken from reference TRBV29-1 and TRBJ1-6): SAVISQKPSRDICQRGTSLTIQCQVDSQVTMMFWYRQQPGQSLTLIATANQGSEATYESGFVIDKFPISRPNLTFSTLTVSNMSPEDSSIYLCSVALTGSYNSPLHFGNGTRLTVT.

The rearrangement uses TRBV12-3 or TRBV12-4 and TRBJ2-2; D gene uncertain. This CDR3 comprises 14 residues. V shed 4 bases and J shed 1 base, with 7 bases lying between them. This CDR3 is CASSWTGNTGELFF. CDR3 sequence (DNA): TGTGCCAGCAGTTGGACGGGGAACACCGGGGAGCTGTTTTTT.

The table lists this clonotype with a few counts. Written as DNA, the CDR3 is TGTGCCAGCAGCCCTTCTAGCGGGGCCAGCTCCTACGAGCAGTACTTC. Translating gives CASSPSSGASSYEQYF. The chain uses TRBV27 and TRBJ2-7; 9 bases map to TRBD2. J gave up 0 bases and V 6 bases, and 9 bases lay outside the gene matches. The CDR3 covers 16 residues. Germline CDR1 MNHEY, CDR2 SMNVEV (reference sequence).